This T cell receptor (beta chain) was found in a study of lymphopenia after photon versus proton radiotherapy. A word on this clone: Its antigen is currently unknown.

Profiling relied on immunoSEQ multiplex PCR, and the TCRdb table lists in-frame clones only, not all of them. The repertoire has some 40,000 clones, roughly 90% of them found once; the top ten carry nearly 15%. Study findings and constraints: After the lymphocyte nadir, photon-treated repertoires showed oligoclonal expansion, especially of CD8+ Temra cells. Photon-treated patients lost naive T cells and TCR diversity; proton-treated stayed stable.

Trimming pared 0 bases from V and 4 bases from J, leaving 7 bases between. This CDR3 has 14 residues. Looked up from germline, CDR1 is MNHEY and CDR2 is SVGAGI. The sequenced sample was peripheral blood, obtained from a patient treated with photon-based radiotherapy. This chain joins TRBV6-5 and TRBJ2-1; tentatively, D is TRBD2 (6 bases). The source is a man between 60 and 70 years old with cholangiocarcinoma. CDR3 in amino acids: CASSYSSGYNEQFF. In DNA, the CDR3 is TGTGCCAGCAGTTACTCAAGCGGGTACAATGAGCAGTTCTTC.